Shown below are 27 T cell receptor beta chains from a single sample sequenced in a study of blood T cell repertoires in COVID-19. Libraries were prepared by immunoSEQ multiplex PCR; TCRdb keeps only in-frame clonotypes and omits some of them. The repertoire holds 85,000 to 95,000 clones, approximately 80% seen once, with more than 6.5% in the top ten. The sequencing input was peripheral blood. The receptors come from a man between 65 and 80 years old with acute or convalescent COVID-19.

The rearrangement links TRBV5-4 to TRBJ2-1; 10 bases fit TRBD2. The CDR3 has 16 amino acids. CDR1 SGHNT and CDR2 YYREEE come from the germline V gene (reference sequence). Trimming took 0 bases from V and 8 from J; bases not matched to a gene: 8. CDR3 residues: CASSLDPSGSAYEQFF. The CDR3, as DNA: TGTGCCAGCAGCTTGGACCCTAGCGGGAGTGCCTATGAGCAGTTCTTC.

The rearrangement links TRBV30 to TRBJ1-6; D is ambiguous. The CDR3 contains 13 residues. The V gene's germline CDR1 is GTSNPN and CDR2 SVGIG (reference sequence). V was clipped by 3 bases and J by 6 bases, with 9 bases between them. The DNA of the CDR3 is TGTGCCTGGAGCGTGCAGTCTAATTCACCCCTCCACTTT. It encodes CAWSVQSNSPLHF.

The chain links TRBV5-1 to TRBJ2-2; D possibly corresponds to TRBD1 (6 bases). The CDR3 loop spans 15 amino acids. Germline loops: CDR1 SGHRS, CDR2 YFSETQ. V lost 4 bases and J 1 base, leaving 11 bases between the germline ends. CDR3 DNA sequence: TGCGCCAGCAGCCCCCGGGACATGAACACCGGGGAGCTGTTTTTT. Amino acids: CASSPRDMNTGELFF.

The J gene is TRBJ2-7, the V gene TRBV29-1; 7 bases align to TRBD1. The CDR3 consists of 13 residues. V was clipped by 7 bases and J by 5 bases; unmatched bases: 11. CDR1 and CDR2 (germline): SQVTM, ANQGSEA. The CDR3 DNA sequence: TGCAGCGCCCAACAGGGGAATGTGGACGAGCAGTACTTC. The encoded protein is CSAQQGNVDEQYF.

J is TRBJ2-1 and V is TRBV7-8; D remains unclear. The CDR3 consists of 15 residues. The V gene's germline CDR1 is SGHVS and CDR2 FQNEAQ. V lost 5 bases to trimming and J lost 0 bases, with 11 bases between them. The CDR3: CASSLIPSSYNEQFF. CDR3 nucleotides: TGTGCCAGCAGCCTCATACCGAGCTCCTACAATGAGCAGTTCTTC. The complete variable domain, with remaining parts taken from reference TRBV7-8 and TRBJ2-1, reads GAGVSQSPRYKVAKRGQDVALRCDPISGHVSLFWYQQALGQGPEFLTYFQNEAQLDKSGLPSDRFFAERPEGSVSTLKIQRTQQEDSAVYLCASSLIPSSYNEQFFGPGTRLTVL.

V gene TRBV19 combines with J gene TRBJ2-3; D is perhaps TRBD1 (5 bases). There are 15 residues in the CDR3. Germline values: CDR1 LNHDA, CDR2 SQIVND (reference sequence). V shed 6 bases and J shed 0 bases, with 13 bases lying between them. The CDR3 region is CASSDIRASTDTQYF. The DNA for the CDR3 is TGTGCCAGTAGCGACATCAGGGCTAGCACAGATACGCAGTATTTT.

The chain couples TRBV14 to TRBJ1-2; 7 nucleotides match TRBD1. V lost 0 bases to trimming and J lost 4 bases; unmatched junction nucleotides: 8. This CDR3 has 16 amino acids. Germline-derived CDR1 and CDR2 are SGHDN and FVKESK. Here the CDR3 reads CASSQDSRGGLYGYTF. Written as DNA, the CDR3 is TGTGCCAGCAGCCAAGATTCTCGAGGGGGCCTCTATGGCTACACCTTC.

Remarks on this clone: Other nucleotide sequences in the sample specify the same CDR3. The gene calls are TRBV5-1 and TRBJ1-6; D gene uncertain. The germline V gene encodes CDR1 SGHRS and CDR2 YFSETQ. The CDR3 contains 20 residues. V lost 0 bases and J lost 13, with 32 bases in between. CDR3 loop: CASSLVGPRVSHEESSPLHF. In nucleotides, the CDR3 is TGCGCCAGCAGCTTGGTAGGCCCCCGGGTTTCCCATGAGGAAAGTTCGCCCCTCCACTTT. The variable domain in full, completed from reference TRBV5-1 and TRBJ1-6, reads KAGVTQTPRYLIKTRGQQVTLSCSPISGHRSVSWYQQTPGQGLQFLFEYFSETQRNKGNFPGRFSGRQFSNSRSEMNVSTLELGDSALYLCASSLVGPRVSHEESSPLHFGNGTRLTVT.

The gene calls are TRBV29-1 and TRBJ1-5; D possibly corresponds to TRBD1 (6 bases). Deletions cut 6 bases from V and 0 bases from J, with 15 bases between. CDR3 length: 15 residues. Germline V CDR1 and CDR2: SQVTM, ANQGSEA. CDR3 coding DNA: TGCAGCGTACGGACAGCAAGAGATAGCAATCAGCCCCAGCATTTT. Protein product: CSVRTARDSNQPQHF.

This chain uses TRBV18 with TRBJ1-1; 7 bases fit TRBD1. Germline V CDR1 and CDR2: KGHSH, LQKENI. With 2 bases clipped from V and 2 bases from J, the junction kept 8 bases outside the gene matches. The CDR3 length is 16 residues. The CDR3 sequence: CASSPRWDRTNTEAFF. CDR3 DNA: TGTGCCAGCTCACCAAGGTGGGACAGAACAAACACTGAAGCTTTCTTT.

The chain combines TRBV2 with TRBJ1-2; 10 bases line up with TRBD1. Germline V CDR1 and CDR2: SNHLY, FYNNEI. This CDR3 is 13 amino acids long. After removal of 4 bases from V and 8 bases from J, the junction contained 4 bases not matched to a gene. CDR3 nucleotides: TGTGCCAGCAGTGTAGGGACAGGGGTAGGCTACACCTTC. This codes for CASSVGTGVGYTF.

This chain connects TRBV2 to TRBJ1-2; no firm D call. The CDR3 extends over 16 amino acids. CDR1 is SNHLY and CDR2 is FYNNEI in the germline V gene. V lost 2 bases and J 8 bases, leaving 21 bases between the germline ends. CDR3 DNA: TGTGCCAGCAGTGAATCCCGAACAGACGGCAGTTGGGGCTACACCTTC. Protein product: CASSESRTDGSWGYTF. The full variable domain, in which reference TRBV2 and TRBJ1-2 provide the parts outside the CDR3, is EPEVTQTPSHQVTQMGQEVILRCVPISNHLYFYWYRQILGQKVEFLVSFYNNEISEKSEIFDDQFSVERPDGSNFTLKIRSTKLEDSAMYFCASSESRTDGSWGYTFGSGTRLTVV.

The V gene is TRBV4-2, the J gene TRBJ1-1, with 7 bases lining up with TRBD1. CDR1 is LGHNA, CDR2 YNFKEQ, per germline. The CDR3 totals 13 residues. J was trimmed by 6 bases and V by 3 bases; bases with no gene match: 4. The CDR3: CASSQSTGSEAFF. In nucleotides, the CDR3 is TGTGCCAGCAGCCAGTCGACAGGGTCTGAAGCTTTCTTT.

This clone was recorded only once. The chain recombines TRBV28 with TRBJ1-1, with D perhaps matching TRBD1 (5 bases). V lost 10 bases and J 8 bases, leaving 26 bases between the germline ends. Germline-derived CDR1 and CDR2 are MDHEN and SYDVKM. The CDR3 sequence is 15 residues long. CDR3 bases: TGTGCCACCTGGGGCACAGACTTTATTGTCTCGGAAGCTTTCTTT. This translates into CATWGTDFIVSEAFF.

CDR3 DNA: TGTGCCAGCAGCTTAACTGGGGGGTTTACTCAAGAGACCCAGTACTTC. This translates into CASSLTGGFTQETQYF. The V and J genes are TRBV7-9 and TRBJ2-5, with D possibly TRBD2 on 6 matching bases. The V end lost 2 bases, the J end lost 2 bases, and 15 bases lay between the germline ends. The CDR3 runs 16 residues. Germline CDR1 SEHNR, CDR2 FQNEAQ (reference sequence). Full variable domain (outside the CDR3, taken from reference TRBV7-9 and TRBJ2-5): DTGVSQNPRHKITKRGQNVTFRCDPISEHNRLYWYRQTLGQGPEFLTYFQNEAQLEKSRLLSDRFSAERPKGSFSTLEIQRTEQGDSAMYLCASSLTGGFTQETQYFGPGTRLLVL.

In nucleotides, the CDR3 is TGTGCCAGCAGTTATTGGGACAGCAGTAACAATGAGCAGTTCTTC. Translation: CASSYWDSSNNEQFF. V gene TRBV6-5 combines with J gene TRBJ2-1; 7 bases line up with TRBD1. V shed 3 bases and J 5 bases; nucleotides not matched to a gene: 7. Germline V gene lookup returns CDR1 MNHEY and CDR2 SVGAGI. The CDR3 covers 15 residues.

The chain combines TRBV6-1 with TRBJ2-3; the match to TRBD2 covers 9 bases. V lost 2 bases to trimming and J lost 2 bases; unmatched junction nucleotides: 11. The CDR3 totals 18 residues. Germline CDR1 reads MNHNS; CDR2 reads SASEGT. The CDR3 DNA sequence: TGTGCCAGCAGTGAACAGGTGGAAGCGGGGGGCCTCACAGATACGCAGTATTTT. This gives the protein CASSEQVEAGGLTDTQYF.

This clone is deemed medium-sized (0.01 to 0.1%). This chain uses TRBV4-2 with TRBJ2-1; a weak D match, TRBD1 (6 bases). CDR3 length: 13 residues. Germline CDR1 and CDR2: LGHNA and YNFKEQ. V lost 1 base to trimming and J lost 9 bases, with 10 bases between them. Written as DNA, the CDR3 is TGTGCCAGCAGCCAAGGGGGGCCGGGTGAGCAGTTCTTC. The encoded protein is CASSQGGPGEQFF.

The genes are TRBV4-1 and TRBJ2-1; D might be TRBD1 (5 bases). This CDR3 comprises 14 residues. From germline, CDR1 is MGHRA and CDR2 YSYEKL. The V gene lost 1 base and the J gene lost 10 bases, with 14 bases spanning the gap. The CDR3 DNA sequence: TGCGCCAGCAGCCAAGTTTATACCACAGGAGAGCAGTTCTTC. As protein: CASSQVYTTGEQFF.

This clone was recorded only once. CDR3 nucleotides: TGTGCCAGCAGTCGACAGGGGCCCAGCACTGAAGCTTTCTTT. This gives the protein CASSRQGPSTEAFF. This chain connects TRBV2 to TRBJ1-1; TRBD1 matches 8 bases. Germline-derived CDR1 and CDR2 are SNHLY and FYNNEI. V shed 5 bases, J shed 4 bases, and the junction held 6 bases outside the gene matches. The CDR3 sequence is 14 residues long.

This clone was observed once. This chain uses TRBV11-2 with TRBJ1-1; possible D gene TRBD1, 6 bases. Germline V gene data show CDR1 as SGHAT and CDR2 as FQNNGV. CDR3 length equals 14 residues. Trimming shortened V by 6 bases and J by 7 bases, and 18 bases separated the two germline ends. CDR3 bases: TGTGCCAGCAGTTTCGACAGGCTGCTCTATGAAGCTTTCTTT. This gives the protein CASSFDRLLYEAFF.

V usage is TRBV7-3 and J usage is TRBJ2-5; maybe TRBD2 (6 bases). CDR3 length equals 15 residues. CDR1 and CDR2 (germline): SGHTA, FQGTGA. Trimming stripped 2 bases from V and 1 base from J, with 11 bases between. CDR3 region: CASSLGPGVQETQYF. For the CDR3, the DNA is TGTGCCAGCAGCTTAGGGCCGGGGGTCCAAGAGACCCAGTACTTC.

This chain connects TRBV19 to TRBJ1-2; D gene ambiguous. Germline V lookup: CDR1 LNHDA, CDR2 SQIVND (reference sequence). V was clipped by 6 bases and J by 8 bases, with 10 bases between them. CDR3 length: 11 amino acids. The CDR3, as DNA: TGTGCCAGTAGCCACGGTCTCGGCTACACCTTC. This sequence encodes CASSHGLGYTF.

This rearrangement joins TRBV19 to TRBJ2-7, with D possibly TRBD2 on 6 matching bases. The CDR3 is made up of 16 amino acids. Germline lookup yields CDR1 LNHDA and CDR2 SQIVND (reference sequence). V gave up 5 bases and J gave up 0 bases, with 17 bases separating them. Here the CDR3 reads CASSDVGTLSSYEQYF. The CDR3 nucleotides read TGTGCCAGTAGTGATGTAGGGACTTTGAGCTCCTACGAGCAGTACTTC.

The rearrangement joins TRBV5-1 to TRBJ2-1; D is possibly TRBD2 (6 bases). This CDR3 contains 14 residues. Per germline, CDR1 SGHRS and CDR2 YFSETQ. Trimming cost V 4 bases and J 7 bases, with 15 bases left between them. The CDR3 reads CASSLGTYRNEQFF. In DNA, the CDR3 is TGCGCCAGCAGCCTTGGGACTTACAGGAATGAGCAGTTCTTC.

This clone was detected a few times. This sequence joins TRBV2 and TRBJ1-4; TRBD1 matches at 8 bases. V dropped 7 bases and J dropped 7; count of bases not matched to a gene: 17. The CDR3 runs 17 residues. Germline CDR1 reads SNHLY; CDR2 reads FYNNEI. In DNA, the CDR3 is TGTGCCAGCACTCGAGGACAGGGAAGTGCAGGAAGTGAAAAACTGTTTTTT. Translation gives CASTRGQGSAGSEKLFF.

The rearrangement uses TRBV7-3 and TRBJ1-1; 7 bases are shared with TRBD1. The V gene's germline CDR1 is SGHTA and CDR2 FQGTGA. The J segment lost 1 base and the V segment lost 5 bases, leaving 1 base of the junction unmatched. There are 13 residues in the CDR3. The CDR3 spells CASSRQGNTEAFF. The CDR3 DNA reads as TGTGCCAGCAGCCGACAGGGGAACACTGAAGCTTTCTTT.